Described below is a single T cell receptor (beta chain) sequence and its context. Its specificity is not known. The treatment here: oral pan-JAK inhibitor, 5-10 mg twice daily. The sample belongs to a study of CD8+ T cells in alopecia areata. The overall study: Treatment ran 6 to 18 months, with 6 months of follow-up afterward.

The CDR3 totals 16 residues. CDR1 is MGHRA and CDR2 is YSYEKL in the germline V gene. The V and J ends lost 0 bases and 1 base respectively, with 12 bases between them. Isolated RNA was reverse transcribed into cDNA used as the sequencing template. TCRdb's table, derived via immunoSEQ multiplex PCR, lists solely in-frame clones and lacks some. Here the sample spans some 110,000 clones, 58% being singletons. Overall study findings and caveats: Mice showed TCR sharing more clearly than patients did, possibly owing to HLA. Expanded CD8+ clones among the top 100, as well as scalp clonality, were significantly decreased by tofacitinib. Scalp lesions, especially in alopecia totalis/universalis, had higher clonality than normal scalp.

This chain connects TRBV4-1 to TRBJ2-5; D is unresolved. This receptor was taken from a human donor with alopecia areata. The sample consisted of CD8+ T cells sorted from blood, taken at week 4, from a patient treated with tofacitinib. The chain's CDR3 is CASSQDPAGLQETQYF. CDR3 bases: TGCGCCAGCAGCCAAGATCCGGCAGGCCTCCAAGAGACCCAGTACTTC.